These 18 T cell receptor beta chains share one sample of origin, sequenced in a study of identical twins (TCRdb year 2016). The library was produced with 5' RACE. The instrument was an Illumina HiSeq 2000. In-frame beta chains were kept once TCRdb had trimmed the public reads at Q25 with fastp and called clones with MiXCR. Duplicate CDR3 protein sequences are folded into a single record with the most common DNA and genes. For this sample there are 200,000 to 250,000 distinct CDR3 sequences; approximately 7.1% appear just once. Just over 14% of the sample comes from the top ten. The same sample was also used in a study of T cells expressing NK-cell markers.

The sequencing sample was made of CD8+ T cells sorted from blood. Receptor source: a woman in her late teens or twenties in good health.

This rearrangement joins TRBV28 to TRBJ2-7; D possibly corresponds to TRBD1 (6 bases). This CDR3 is built from 16 residues. The ends were cut back, 1 base at V and 5 bases at J, with 18 bases in the middle. The germline gives CDR1 MDHEN, CDR2 SYDVKM. CDR3 amino acids: CASSLLVDSIEDEQYF. In nucleotides, the CDR3 is TGTGCCAGCAGTTTATTGGTGGACAGTATCGAGGACGAGCAGTACTTC.

The chain is built from TRBV12-3 or TRBV12-4 and TRBJ2-7, with TRBD2 as a possible D gene (5 bases). V was shortened by 1 base and J by 4 bases, with 11 bases between the two germline ends. The CDR3 consists of 14 residues. DNA for the CDR3: TGTGCCAGCAGTTTAGGGCAGGAGGTTTACGAGCAGTACTTC. This encodes CASSLGQEVYEQYF.

This clonotype has a handful of counts. This chain connects TRBV7-6 to TRBJ2-3; TRBD1 matches 9 bases. CDR3 length: 15 residues. J lost 4 bases, V lost 4 bases, and 6 bases had no gene match. Germline lookup yields CDR1 SGHVS and CDR2 FNYEAQ. The CDR3 coding sequence is TGTGCCAGCAGCTCTTGGGACAGGGAGGCAGATACGCAGTATTTT. It specifies CASSSWDREADTQYF.

This clonotype was observed at least ten times. This sequence joins TRBV12-3 or TRBV12-4 and TRBJ1-1; no clear D gene. The CDR3 loop spans 13 amino acids. Trimming stripped 7 bases from V and 0 bases from J, with 9 bases between. The CDR3 coding sequence is TGTGCCAGCACGAGAGGGATGAACACTGAAGCTTTCTTT. Its protein is CASTRGMNTEAFF.

This clonotype has a handful of counts. V is TRBV20-1 and J is TRBJ2-3; D remains ambiguous. Trimming took off 6 bases at V and 4 bases at J, with 20 bases between the two ends. CDR1 and CDR2 from the germline V gene are DFQATT and SNEGSKA (reference sequence). The CDR3 contains 15 residues. DNA for the CDR3: TGCAGTGCAACCCCCGGGCCAGCCGGTGCAGATACGCAGTATTTT. Translating gives CSATPGPAGADTQYF.

This clonotype has more than one count but fewer than ten. The J gene is TRBJ2-5, the V gene TRBV27; no firm D call. The CDR3 is made up of 14 amino acids. Germline lookup yields CDR1 MNHEY and CDR2 SMNVEV (reference sequence). Trimming took off 1 base at V and 3 bases at J, with 9 bases between the two ends. CDR3: CASSLLYWKETQYF. For the CDR3, the DNA is TGTGCCAGCAGTTTATTATACTGGAAAGAGACCCAGTACTTC.

J is TRBJ1-1 and V is TRBV12-3 or TRBV12-4; D unclear. There are 12 residues in the CDR3. V was pared by 5 bases and J by 8 bases, with 12 bases between. The CDR3 DNA reads TGTGCCAGCAGTCCCCTGGTCGGGGAAGCTTTCTTT. The encoded protein is CASSPLVGEAFF.

This clonotype was counted between two and nine times. The V gene is TRBV9, the J gene TRBJ1-3; D not resolved. The CDR3 is 15 residues long. CDR1 and CDR2 from the germline V gene are SGDLS and YYNGEE. V was cut by 0 bases and J by 0 bases, with 7 bases left in between. The CDR3 loop reads CASSVEAISGNTIYF. The CDR3 nucleotides read TGTGCCAGCAGCGTAGAAGCCATCTCTGGAAACACCATATATTTT.

This clonotype was picked up a small number of times. The gene calls are TRBV15 and TRBJ2-1, with no clear D. The V end was cut by 3 bases, the J end by 5 bases, with 14 bases between. This CDR3 is built from 15 residues. Germline CDR1 is LNHNV and CDR2 is YYDKDF (reference sequence). The CDR3 loop reads CATSRISETHNEQFF. As DNA, the CDR3 is TGTGCCACCAGCAGGATCTCCGAGACTCACAATGAGCAGTTCTTC.

In its sample, this clonotype was seen a few times. The CDR3 DNA reads TGTGCCAGTAGTATAGCGTCAGGCTACGAGCAGTACTTC. It is translated as CASSIASGYEQYF. The V gene is TRBV19, the J gene TRBJ2-7; D remains ambiguous. Germline V gives CDR1 LNHDA, CDR2 SQIVND (reference sequence). The CDR3 extends over 13 amino acids. Trimming cost V 1 base and J 3 bases, with 7 bases left between them.

The V gene is TRBV6-5, the J gene TRBJ1-5; no definite D call. Looked up from germline, CDR1 is MNHEY and CDR2 is SVGAGI. The germline V and J ends were trimmed by 0 bases and 4 bases, with 7 bases remaining between them. This CDR3 spans 14 amino acids. CDR3 protein: CASSYSGLNQPQHF. DNA of the CDR3: TGTGCCAGCAGTTACTCGGGTCTTAATCAGCCCCAGCATTTT.

This clonotype has a handful of counts. The chain has TRBV7-8 and TRBJ1-5; 8 nucleotides agree with TRBD1. The CDR3 consists of 15 residues. Looked up from germline, CDR1 is SGHVS and CDR2 is FQNEAQ. V lost 5 bases and J lost 1; bases outside the gene matches: 4. As DNA, the CDR3 is TGTGCCAGCAGCCTATGGACAGGGAGCAATCAGCCCCAGCATTTT. Its protein is CASSLWTGSNQPQHF.

This clonotype was seen many times. The chain uses TRBV2 and TRBJ1-5; D not certain. Germline V CDR1 and CDR2: SNHLY, FYNNEI. With 1 base removed from V and 7 bases from J, the gap between germline ends came to 17 bases. CDR3 length: 16 amino acids. The CDR3 DNA reads as TGTGCCAGCAGTGAAGAGATTCGGGCTATCGGGCAGCCCCAGCATTTT. Translated, it gives CASSEEIRAIGQPQHF.

This clonotype has only a few counts. The chain is built from TRBV5-5 and TRBJ2-7; the D gene is possibly TRBD2 (5 bases). Trimming left V 4 bases short and J 3 bases short, with 14 bases between. The V gene's germline CDR1 is SGHKS and CDR2 YYEKEE (reference sequence). CDR3 length: 14 residues. CDR3 DNA sequence: TGTGCCAGCAGCGCTTGGACCGGGGACTACGAGCAGTACTTC. Encoded protein: CASSAWTGDYEQYF.

The chain recombines TRBV7-6 with TRBJ1-5, with 9 bases lining up with TRBD1. The CDR3 extends over 15 amino acids. Germline-derived CDR1 and CDR2 are SGHVS and FNYEAQ. With 4 bases clipped from V and 6 bases from J, the junction kept 7 bases outside the gene matches. CDR3 coding DNA: TGTGCCAGCAGCTCGGATGGGACAGGGATTCAGCCCCAGCATTTT. It translates to CASSSDGTGIQPQHF.

This clonotype was observed a few times. The V gene is TRBV5-1, the J gene TRBJ1-6; the D is unclear. The CDR3 length is 15 residues. Trimming left V 5 bases short and J 7 bases short, with 16 bases between. Germline CDR1 reads SGHRS; CDR2 reads YFSETQ. CDR3 DNA sequence: TGCGCCAGCAGAGAGTGGCTCGACACCAATTCACCCCTCCACTTT. This sequence encodes CASREWLDTNSPLHF.

This clonotype appeared a few times. V is TRBV4-2 and J is TRBJ1-2; D uncertain. V lost 0 bases, J lost 4 bases, and 6 bases lay in between. Germline V lookup: CDR1 LGHNA, CDR2 YNFKEQ. The CDR3 spans 13 residues. In nucleotides, the CDR3 is TGTGCCAGCAGCCAAGATATGGGCTATGGCTACACCTTC. This translates into CASSQDMGYGYTF.

This clonotype was seen at least ten times. The chain combines TRBV7-8 with TRBJ1-1; D perhaps matches TRBD1 (5 bases). This CDR3 has 14 residues. Germline V CDR1 and CDR2: SGHVS, FQNEAQ. Trimming removed 3 bases from V and 1 base from J, with 9 bases in between. The CDR3 sequence is CASSFRERNTEAFF. The CDR3 DNA is TGTGCCAGCAGCTTCAGGGAGCGGAACACTGAAGCTTTCTTT.